Listed here is a single TCR beta chain. PCR amplification relied on 60 Vbeta primers (plus 13 Jbeta primers). In the original workflow: A later analysis tallied 80 million or so unique TCR beta chains, 9.5 million to 14 million of them shared. The method was immunoSEQ multiplex PCR; TCRdb's version includes in-frame clones alone and lacks a portion of them. D and trimming come from the DNA, and the V and J calls and clone size come from that table. The table has fewer than 75,000 clones, 65% to 85% seen once. The data derive from a study of cytomegalovirus exposure and HLA in healthy donors. The overall study: A data release that came early held approximately 85 million unique TCRs from HLA-typed donors.

This CDR3 comprises 14 residues. Germline V gene lookup returns CDR1 LGHNT and CDR2 FRNRAP. The germline V and J ends were trimmed by 2 bases and 5 bases, with 12 bases remaining between them. The chain is built from TRBV12-5 and TRBJ1-1, with D possibly matching TRBD1 (5 bases). Sequencing was done on a sample of PBMCs. The origin of this receptor is a woman younger than 45 in good health and CMV-seronegative. CDR3 residues: CASGLPGKRTEAFF. CDR3 nucleotides: TGTGCTAGTGGTTTGCCAGGGAAAAGAACTGAAGCTTTCTTT.